The clone carrying this T cell receptor beta chain appeared many times. The antigen is not known. The library came from three nested PCR rounds adapted from ARM-PCR protocols. TCRdb called the multiplex PCR reads again in MiXCR, with one record for every CDR3 protein. In the table there are just over 200,000 distinct CDR3 sequences, about two thirds of which are singletons. Trimming took 3 bases from V and 7 from J, leaving 16 bases between them. CDR1 and CDR2 (germline): DFQATT, SNEGSKA (reference sequence). The CDR3 covers 15 residues. The data belong to a study of tumor and adjacent non-tumor tissue in lung cancer. Study context: Histology: 11 to 13 adenocarcinoma, a couple of squamous cell carcinoma, 1 small cell lung cancer. Patients were aged about 31 to 85, roughly nine men and about five women, stage I to III. Study outcomes and limitations: Compared with tumor, normal lung showed significantly lower TCR diversity. Tumor TCR diversity, when higher, was linked to shorter survival.

No cell sorting was done before RNA was extracted from the tissue. This chain links TRBV20-1 with TRBJ1-6, with D uncertain. The origin of this receptor is a man aged 55 to 69 with non-small cell lung cancer. Sequencing was performed on lung tumor tissue. CDR3 nucleotide sequence: TGCAGTGCTAGTGACCCCCGGGGAGACAATTCACCCCTCCACTTT. It specifies CSASDPRGDNSPLHF.